The 29 T cell receptor beta chains given below trace back to one sample, sequenced in a study of cytomegalovirus exposure and HLA in healthy donors. Primers: 60 Vbeta forward and 13 Jbeta reverse. TCRdb's copy holds only in-frame clones and misses some; the assay was immunoSEQ multiplex PCR. Seen here are about 170,000 clones, roughly 70% observed once, and the top ten hold 1.5%. Material for sequencing was PBMCs. Source of these receptors: a girl between 5 and 17 years old in good health and CMV-seronegative.

For this clone: At one of its ends the junction is not consistent with the germline gene, which may arise from a read error. V is TRBV7-7 and J is TRBJ2-5; weak D call: TRBD2 (6 bases). CDR1 is SSHAT and CDR2 is FNYEAQ in the germline V gene (reference sequence). This CDR3 region has 16 residues. The CDR3 nucleotides read TGTGCTAGCAGCTTAGCGCGGGGCAGGGACCAAGAGACCCAGTACTTC. It codes for CASSLARGRDQETQYF.

This chain connects TRBV5-4 to TRBJ1-2, with 7 bases identical to TRBD1. The V and J ends lost 0 bases and 6 bases, in that order; junction bases with no gene match: 8. The germline CDR1 and CDR2 sequences are SGHNT and YYREEE (reference sequence). This CDR3 region has 15 residues. The CDR3 DNA follows: TGTGCCAGCAGCTTGGAAAGACAGGGATGGCATGGCTACACCTTC. This translates into CASSLERQGWHGYTF.

The genes are TRBV6-1 and TRBJ2-1, with 8 bases aligning to TRBD1. Trimming at V came to 0 bases and at J to 8 bases, leaving 9 bases not matched to a gene. Per germline, CDR1 MNHNS and CDR2 SASEGT. The CDR3 length is 16 residues. CDR3 residues: CASSEARDRYVHEQFF. As DNA, the CDR3 is TGTGCCAGCAGTGAAGCCCGGGACAGGTATGTCCATGAGCAGTTCTTC.

This rearrangement joins TRBV2 to TRBJ1-4; D is undetermined. This CDR3 is built from 14 residues. Trimming removed 8 bases from V and 7 bases from J, with 17 bases in between. Germline lookup yields CDR1 SNHLY and CDR2 FYNNEI. This chain's CDR3 is CASSPGRGSEKLFF. DNA for the CDR3: TGTGCCAGCTCGCCAGGACGCGGGTCTGAAAAACTGTTTTTT.

V gene TRBV10-3 combines with J gene TRBJ2-1, with a tentative D call TRBD2 (6 bases). This CDR3 has 15 amino acids. CDR1 ENHRY and CDR2 SYGVKD come from the germline V gene. V lost 4 bases and J lost 9, with 19 bases in between. The CDR3 region is CAISVFAGQRGEQFF. The DNA for the CDR3 is TGTGCCATCAGTGTCTTCGCGGGGCAACGAGGTGAGCAGTTCTTC.

This clone occurred once. The chain joins TRBV14 to TRBJ2-7; D unclear. The length of the CDR3 is 14 residues. V was clipped by 8 bases and J by 3 bases, with 17 bases between them. The germline V gene has CDR1 SGHDN and CDR2 FVKESK. The chain's CDR3 is CASAEASILYEQYF. The CDR3 bases are TGTGCCAGCGCAGAGGCCAGCATTCTCTACGAGCAGTACTTC.

This clone was found once. The chain carries TRBV13 and TRBJ2-7, with D perhaps TRBD1 (5 bases). The CDR3 is 12 amino acids. Between the trimmed V and J ends, which lost 0 bases and 5 bases, there was a span of 5 bases. The germline gives CDR1 PRHDT, CDR2 FYEKMQ (reference sequence). DNA for the CDR3: TGTGCCAGCAGCTTAGGCAGGGACGAGCAGTACTTC. It translates to CASSLGRDEQYF.

This clone has more than one count but fewer than ten. The rearrangement links TRBV6-1 to TRBJ2-7; D not resolved. Germline V gives CDR1 MNHNS, CDR2 SASEGT. The CDR3 spans 13 residues. Trimming removed 2 bases at V and 2 bases at J, with 7 bases between. CDR3 amino acids: CASSETAPYEQYF. The CDR3 nucleotides read TGTGCCAGCAGTGAAACTGCTCCCTACGAGCAGTACTTC.

CDR3 loop: CAWTRGNSPLHF. CDR3 sequence (DNA): TGTGCCTGGACTCGGGGGAATTCACCCCTCCACTTT. The chain links TRBV30 to TRBJ1-6; perhaps TRBD1 as D (5 bases). V lost 4 bases to trimming and J lost 7 bases, with 8 bases between them. From germline, CDR1 is GTSNPN and CDR2 SVGIG (reference sequence). There are 12 residues in the CDR3.

The chain carries TRBV5-1 and TRBJ2-1, with D maybe TRBD1 (6 bases). Trimming removed 4 bases at V and 5 bases at J, with 10 bases between. The CDR3 loop spans 13 amino acids. Germline V gene lookup returns CDR1 SGHRS and CDR2 YFSETQ. This CDR3 is CASSPDRNNEQFF. DNA of the CDR3: TGCGCCAGCAGCCCGGACAGAAACAATGAGCAGTTCTTC.

This chain connects TRBV7-3 to TRBJ2-1, with TRBD2 matching over 7 bases. Germline CDR1 and CDR2: SGHTA and FQGTGA. The CDR3 is made up of 13 amino acids. Germline trimming cut 5 bases from V and 10 bases from J; bases unmatched to any gene: 8. Here the CDR3 reads CASSPTRAGEQFF. The CDR3, as DNA: TGTGCCAGCAGCCCAACACGAGCGGGAGAGCAGTTCTTC.

V and J are TRBV11-1 and TRBJ2-5; TRBD2 might be the D (5 bases). This CDR3 spans 15 amino acids. Germline CDR1 reads SGHAT; CDR2 reads FQDESV (reference sequence). V lost 3 bases to trimming and J lost 2 bases, with 13 bases between them. The DNA for the CDR3 is TGTGCCAGCAGCTTCTCGGGGTTACTTCAAGAGACCCAGTACTTC. It is translated as CASSFSGLLQETQYF.

The V gene is TRBV15, the J gene TRBJ1-1, with 8 bases identical to TRBD1. The CDR3 covers 19 residues. Germline loops: CDR1 LNHNV, CDR2 YYDKDF (reference sequence). Trimming took 5 bases from V and 8 from J; bases not matched to a gene: 25. Here the CDR3 reads CATSLSGALADRVVIEAFF. The CDR3 DNA follows: TGTGCCACCAGCTTATCCGGGGCCCTGGCGGACAGGGTGGTAATCGAAGCTTTCTTT.

The chain joins TRBV5-1 to TRBJ2-7, with TRBD2 matching 9 bases. The V gene's germline CDR1 is SGHRS and CDR2 YFSETQ. The CDR3 is 13 residues long. With V trimmed by 7 bases and J by 3 bases, 5 bases remained unmatched. CDR3 sequence reads: CASGGGARYEQYF. DNA of the CDR3: TGCGCCAGCGGCGGGGGGGCCCGCTACGAGCAGTACTTC.

The rearrangement uses TRBV13 and TRBJ2-3, with D tentatively TRBD1 (6 bases). Germline assignment: CDR1 PRHDT and CDR2 FYEKMQ (reference sequence). The CDR3 contains 17 residues. V was shortened by 0 bases and J by 6 bases, with 19 bases between the two germline ends. Here the CDR3 reads CASSLGLGAAPGDTQYF. The CDR3 DNA follows: TGTGCCAGCAGCTTAGGATTGGGGGCGGCCCCTGGGGATACGCAGTATTTT.

The chain carries TRBV11-1 and TRBJ1-6; 7 positions agree with TRBD1. Looked up from germline, CDR1 is SGHAT and CDR2 is FQDESV (reference sequence). Losses at the gene ends were 2 bases for V and 9 bases for J; bases not matched to a gene: 4. The CDR3 extends over 14 amino acids. CDR3 in amino acids: CASSLRGQVSPLHF. The CDR3 region has the DNA TGTGCCAGCAGCTTAAGGGGGCAGGTTTCACCCCTCCACTTT. The whole variable domain, filled in from reference TRBV11-1 and TRBJ1-6, reads EAEVAQSPRYKITEKSQAVAFWCDPISGHATLYWYRQILGQGPELLVQFQDESVVDDSQLPKDRFSAERLKGVDSTLKIQPAELGDSAMYLCASSLRGQVSPLHFGNGTRLTVT.

In its sample, this clone was seen a few times. V usage is TRBV6-5 and J usage is TRBJ1-1; unclear D gene. Per the germline V gene, CDR1 is MNHEY and CDR2 is SVGAGI. This CDR3 spans 13 amino acids. Trimming pared 5 bases from V and 1 base from J, leaving 8 bases between. CDR3 DNA: TGTGCCAGCAGTCCTAGGAAGAACACTGAAGCTTTCTTT. The encoded protein is CASSPRKNTEAFF.

This sequence joins TRBV5-1 and TRBJ1-1; 7 bases agree with TRBD1. V was pared by 4 bases and J by 6 bases, with 6 bases of the junction left unmatched. Looked up from germline, CDR1 is SGHRS and CDR2 is YFSETQ. The CDR3 totals 13 residues. The CDR3 DNA reads as TGCGCCAGCAGCGAGGGACAGCCGCCTGAAGCTTTCTTT. Translating gives CASSEGQPPEAFF.

The V call is TRBV27, the J call TRBJ1-2; D is possibly TRBD1 (5 bases). Between the trimmed V and J ends, which lost 6 bases and 6 bases, there was a span of 14 bases. This CDR3 has 13 residues. Germline-derived CDR1 and CDR2 are MNHEY and SMNVEV (reference sequence). The CDR3 region is CASSSGTSNGYTF. CDR3 nucleotide sequence: TGTGCCAGCAGCAGCGGGACTTCGAATGGCTACACCTTC.

A few counts support this clone. The chain combines TRBV7-9 with TRBJ1-2; TRBD1 is a possible D gene (5 bases). CDR1 and CDR2 (germline): SEHNR, FQNEAQ (reference sequence). Deletions cut 3 bases from V and 4 bases from J, with 15 bases between. The CDR3 totals 15 residues. Written as DNA, the CDR3 is TGTGCCAGCAGCTTTCTGGAGGGAAGGGGCTATGGCTACACCTTC. Protein product: CASSFLEGRGYGYTF.

This chain links TRBV4-1 with TRBJ1-1, with D possibly matching TRBD1 (6 bases). The V gene's germline CDR1 is MGHRA and CDR2 YSYEKL. The CDR3 covers 15 residues. V lost 0 bases, J lost 5 bases, and 13 bases lay in between. This chain's CDR3 is CASSQDEKQGTEAFF. DNA of the CDR3: TGCGCCAGCAGCCAAGATGAGAAACAGGGAACTGAAGCTTTCTTT.

The chain has TRBV9 and TRBJ2-1; 7 positions match TRBD2. Germline loops: CDR1 SGDLS, CDR2 YYNGEE. The ends lost 2 bases at V and 4 bases at J; junction bases unmatched: 9. This CDR3 spans 16 amino acids. The CDR3 spells CASSVDPGTTYNEQFF. CDR3 bases: TGTGCCAGCAGCGTCGACCCCGGGACTACTTACAATGAGCAGTTCTTC. Based on the CDR3 plus reference TRBV9 and TRBJ2-1, the full variable domain is DSGVTQTPKHLITATGQRVTLRCSPRSGDLSVYWYQQSLDQGLQFLIQYYNGEERAKGNILERFSAQQFPDLHSELNLSSLELGDSALYFCASSVDPGTTYNEQFFGPGTRLTVL.

The V and J genes are TRBV19 and TRBJ1-5, with TRBD1 matching 9 bases. Per germline, CDR1 LNHDA and CDR2 SQIVND (reference sequence). The CDR3 is 15 amino acids. The V segment lost 3 bases and the J segment 6 bases; nucleotides outside the gene matches: 6. CDR3: CASSMTGGLGQPQHF. The CDR3 DNA sequence: TGTGCCAGTAGTATGACAGGGGGTTTAGGTCAGCCCCAGCATTTT.

The rearrangement links TRBV5-1 to TRBJ2-7; possible D gene TRBD2, 5 bases. CDR1 SGHRS and CDR2 YFSETQ come from the germline V gene. The CDR3 consists of 16 residues. The V end lost 0 bases, the J end lost 1 base, and 14 bases lay between the germline ends. The CDR3 coding sequence is TGCGCCAGCAGCTTGGAGGAGGTTCAACCGTCCTACGAGCAGTACTTC. It is translated as CASSLEEVQPSYEQYF.

The chain couples TRBV11-2 to TRBJ1-5; a weak D match, TRBD1 (6 bases). Germline V lookup: CDR1 SGHAT, CDR2 FQNNGV. Trimming removed 1 base from V and 3 bases from J, with 13 bases in between. The CDR3 is made up of 16 amino acids. CDR3 amino acids: CASSLAGGQVNQPQHF. CDR3 coding DNA: TGTGCCAGCAGCTTAGCGGGGGGACAAGTCAATCAGCCCCAGCATTTT.

The V gene is TRBV7-9, the J gene TRBJ1-2; no firm D call. Germline-derived CDR1 and CDR2 are SEHNR and FQNEAQ (reference sequence). The CDR3 loop spans 13 amino acids. Trimming stripped 1 base from V and 2 bases from J, with 5 bases between. In DNA form, the CDR3 reads TGTGCCAGCAGCTTAGACAGCAACTATGGCTACACCTTC. Encoded protein: CASSLDSNYGYTF.

This chain's CDR3 is CASSGRQGGGFDTQYF. The CDR3 coding sequence is TGTGCCAGCAGTGGTCGACAGGGTGGAGGGTTCGATACGCAGTATTTT. J is TRBJ2-3 and V is TRBV6-4; D might be TRBD1 (7 bases). The CDR3 extends over 16 amino acids. Germline CDR1 and CDR2: MRHNA and SNTAGT. V was cut by 4 bases and J by 6 bases, with 20 bases left in between.

The rearrangement uses TRBV7-9 and TRBJ2-3, with D perhaps TRBD2 (5 bases). The CDR3 runs to 12 residues. The germline CDR1 and CDR2 sequences are SEHNR and FQNEAQ (reference sequence). The ends were cut back, 5 bases at V and 6 bases at J, with 9 bases in the middle. The CDR3 DNA follows: TGTGCCAGCAGCCTGGACTCCGATACGCAGTATTTT. This encodes CASSLDSDTQYF.

This clone was seen more than once but under ten times. The chain couples TRBV29-1 to TRBJ2-7; possible D gene TRBD2, 5 bases. Trimming removed 7 bases at V and 6 bases at J, with 13 bases between. CDR1 and CDR2 from the germline V gene are SQVTM and ANQGSEA. The CDR3 covers 11 residues. The CDR3 coding sequence is TGCAGCGCTCGGGGTCCAGGCGAGCAGTACTTC. Protein product: CSARGPGEQYF.